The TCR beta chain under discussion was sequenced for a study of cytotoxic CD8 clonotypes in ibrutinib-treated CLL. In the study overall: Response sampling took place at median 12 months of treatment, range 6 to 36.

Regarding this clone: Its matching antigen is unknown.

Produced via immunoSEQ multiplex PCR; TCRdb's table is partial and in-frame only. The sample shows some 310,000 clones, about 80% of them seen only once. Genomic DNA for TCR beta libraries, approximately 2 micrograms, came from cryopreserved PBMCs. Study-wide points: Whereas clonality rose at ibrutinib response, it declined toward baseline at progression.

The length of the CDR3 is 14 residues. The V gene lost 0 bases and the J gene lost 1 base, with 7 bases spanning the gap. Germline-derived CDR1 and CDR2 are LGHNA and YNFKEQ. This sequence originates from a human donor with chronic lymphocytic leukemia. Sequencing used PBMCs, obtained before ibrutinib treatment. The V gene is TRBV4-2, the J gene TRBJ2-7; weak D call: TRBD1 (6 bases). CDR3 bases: TGTGCCAGCAGCCAAGACAGGGGTTCCTACGAGCAGTACTTC. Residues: CASSQDRGSYEQYF.